This T cell receptor (beta chain) was identified in a study of cytomegalovirus exposure and HLA in healthy donors. As for the study in general: Earlier, 100 million to 130 million unique TCR beta sequences were recovered from roughly 200 million T cells by an analysis.

Each donor was healthy, and each was a bone marrow donor. Study results and limitations: Researchers left out some V segments, among them TRBV6-2 and TRBV6-3, as indistinguishable. Previously analyzed data showed that most TCR beta V segments were productive at a frequency of about 87% or about 30%.

The PCR ran on 60 Vbeta and 13 Jbeta primers. This table comes from immunoSEQ multiplex PCR, and its TCRdb copy is limited to in-frame clones, with some not included. Counted here are more than 100,000 clones, 70% to 90% occurring once; the ten biggest clones make up more than 1.5%. CDR1 is SGHTS, CDR2 YDEGEE, per germline. The V end was cut by 0 bases, the J end by 1 base, with 7 bases between. The CDR3 length is 15 residues. A word on this clone: What it binds is unknown.

This sequence originates from a man aged 35-49 years in good health and CMV-seronegative. Material for sequencing was PBMCs. V is TRBV5-8 and J is TRBJ2-2; D is unclear. The CDR3 coding sequence is TGTGCCAGCAGCTTGGTGTTTAGGAACACCGGGGAGCTGTTTTTT. This encodes CASSLVFRNTGELFF.